These T cell receptor beta chains were read from a single sample in a study of shared clonotypes between healthy human individuals. TCRdb keeps only in-frame clones here, not all; method: immunoSEQ multiplex PCR. The table has about 510,000 clones, around 96% seen once. The sample consisted of naive CD4+ T cells sorted from blood. These receptors were obtained from a woman aged 25-40 years in good health. Each CDR3 is given with its conserved first and last residue. Fields, in order: D gene, clone size, V gene, J gene, CDR3 protein, CDR3 DNA. D genes are given only for firm matches. Clone sizes are given selectively: once, few, many, or a class where the clone is expanded.

>-|-|TRBV5-1|TRBJ1-1
CASSLGQWTASMNTEAFF
TGCGCCAGCAGCTTGGGGCAGTGGACAGCAAGCATGAACACTGAAGCTTTCTTT
>-|-|TRBV28|TRBJ1-2
CASSFGKYGYTF
TGTGCCAGCAGTTTTGGAAAATATGGCTACACCTTC
>-|-|TRBV30|TRBJ1-5
CAWSSSIVQPQHF
TGTGCCTGGAGTTCGTCGATCGTCCAGCCCCAGCATTTT
>TRBD1|-|TRBV11-2|TRBJ2-7
CASSLGTGGSYEQYF
TGTGCCAGCAGCTTAGGAACAGGGGGGTCCTACGAGCAGTACTTC
>-|-|TRBV7-8|TRBJ2-7
CASSAYPYEQYF
TGTGCCAGCAGCGCCTACCCCTACGAGCAGTACTTC
>-|-|TRBV29-1|TRBJ2-2
CSVARGTGELFF
TGCAGCGTTGCCCGGGGCACCGGGGAGCTGTTTTTT
>-|-|TRBV10-3|TRBJ1-1
CAIREQGSTEAFF
TGTGCCATCAGAGAACAGGGTAGCACTGAAGCTTTCTTT
>TRBD2|-|TRBV5-1|TRBJ2-2
CASSSMIAGVSTGELFF
TGCGCCAGCAGCTCGATGATAGCGGGAGTGAGCACCGGGGAGCTGTTTTTT
>TRBD2|once|TRBV6-4|TRBJ2-1
CAASSGLYNEQFF
TGTGCCGCGTCTAGCGGATTATACAATGAGCAGTTCTTC
>TRBD2|-|TRBV7-6|TRBJ2-1
CASSQGTSGSHSYNEQFF
TGTGCCAGCAGCCAAGGGACTAGCGGGTCCCACTCCTACAATGAGCAGTTCTTC
>-|-|TRBV18|TRBJ1-5
CASSEGGPQHF
TGTGCCAGCTCAGAGGGGGGGCCCCAGCATTTT
>-|-|TRBV6-1|TRBJ1-2
CASSAVYGYTF
TGTGCCAGCAGTGCTGTTTATGGCTACACCTTC
>TRBD1|-|TRBV27|TRBJ1-1
CASGPSGGAIGGTEAFF
TGTGCCAGTGGACCCTCAGGGGGTGCCATTGGTGGCACTGAAGCTTTCTTT
>TRBD1|-|TRBV28|TRBJ2-7
CATLRGQGRYEQYF
TGTGCCACCCTCCGAGGACAGGGACGCTACGAGCAGTACTTC
>-|-|TRBV19|TRBJ1-1
CASSVGWEVNTEAFF
TGTGCCAGTAGTGTCGGGTGGGAGGTGAACACTGAAGCTTTCTTT
>TRBD2|-|TRBV27|TRBJ2-7
CASSSMTSGSRYEQYF
TGTGCCAGCAGTTCGATGACTAGCGGGAGTAGATACGAGCAGTACTTC
>TRBD2|-|TRBV7-8|TRBJ2-7
CASSLSGLADYEQYF
TGTGCCAGCAGCTTGTCCGGACTAGCGGATTACGAGCAGTACTTC
>-|-|TRBV6-6|TRBJ2-7
CASSYETGTYEQYF
TGTGCCAGCAGTTACGAAACAGGGACCTACGAGCAGTACTTC
>-|-|TRBV11-2|TRBJ2-7
CASSPSPGRVFNGTYEQYF
TGTGCCAGCAGCCCTTCCCCGGGCAGGGTTTTTAACGGGACCTACGAGCAGTACTTC
>-|-|TRBV6-1|TRBJ2-5
CASSPGWETQYF
TGTGCCAGCAGCCCTGGATGGGAGACCCAGTACTTC
>-|-|TRBV29-1|TRBJ2-1
CSVRDLARYNEQFF
TGCAGCGTAAGAGACTTGGCGCGATACAATGAGCAGTTCTTC
>-|-|TRBV19|TRBJ2-3
CASSISGGLATADTQYF
TGTGCCAGTAGTATATCCGGGGGGCTAGCTACGGCAGATACGCAGTATTTT
>-|-|TRBV7-2|TRBJ2-7
CASSLPTQRYEQYF
TGTGCCAGCAGCCTCCCTACACAGCGCTACGAGCAGTACTTC
>TRBD1|-|TRBV28|TRBJ1-2
CASTTTGVNYGYTF
TGTGCCAGCACCACGACAGGGGTTAACTATGGCTACACCTTC
>-|-|TRBV30|TRBJ2-7
CAWSSVGEGNEQYF
TGTGCCTGGAGCTCGGTAGGGGAAGGAAACGAGCAGTACTTC
>-|once|TRBV4-1|TRBJ2-7
CASSQDPSALGNYEQYF
TGCGCCAGCAGCCAAGACCCCAGCGCTCTCGGAAACTACGAGCAGTACTTC
>-|-|TRBV28|TRBJ2-7
CASSFRGAEQYF
TGTGCCAGCAGTTTTAGAGGGGCCGAGCAGTACTTC
>-|-|TRBV15|TRBJ2-7
CATSRALNSYEQYF
TGTGCCACTTCACGGGCCCTAAATTCTTACGAGCAGTACTTC
>-|-|TRBV6-5|TRBJ2-1
CASSNQLSLYNEQFF
TGTGCCAGCAGTAACCAGTTGAGCCTCTACAATGAGCAGTTCTTC
>-|once|TRBV28|TRBJ1-3
CASSPTAGVLVRNTIYF
TGTGCCAGCAGTCCGACCGCAGGAGTACTAGTGAGAAACACCATATATTTT
>TRBD2|-|TRBV6-6|TRBJ2-7
CASKREAYEQYF
TGTGCCAGCAAGCGGGAGGCCTACGAGCAGTACTTC
>-|-|TRBV4-1|TRBJ2-5
CASSQDLNNGLPDRPQYF
TGCGCCAGCAGCCAAGATCTTAACAACGGACTACCCGATCGGCCCCAGTACTTC